One and the same sample provided the 30 T cell receptor beta chains below, sequenced in a study of blood T cell repertoires in COVID-19. Profiled with immunoSEQ multiplex PCR; TCRdb holds only in-frame clones, not every one. The sample records 250,000 to 300,000 clones, around 89% being singletons. The specimen was peripheral blood. All receptors come from a woman in her thirties or forties who had recovered from COVID-19.

Ten or more counts support this clone. V gene TRBV6-5 combines with J gene TRBJ1-6, with a possible D match to TRBD1 (5 bases). CDR1 MNHEY and CDR2 SVGAGI come from the germline V gene. Trimming left V 5 bases short and J 6 bases short, with 14 bases between. CDR3 length: 15 amino acids. The chain's CDR3 is CASSHQEGSNSPLHF. The CDR3 region has the DNA TGTGCCAGCAGTCACCAGGAGGGGTCTAATTCACCCCTCCACTTT.

V and J are TRBV4-1 and TRBJ1-6; TRBD1 matches 11 bases. This CDR3 region has 16 residues. V trimming: 2 bases; J trimming: 9 bases; junction bases outside the gene matches: 6. CDR1 MGHRA and CDR2 YSYEKL come from the germline V gene. CDR3 sequence (DNA): TGCGCCAGCAGCCAATCCCCCGGGACAGGGGGTTCACCCCTCCACTTT. Protein product: CASSQSPGTGGSPLHF.

The gene calls are TRBV14 and TRBJ1-2, with 7 nucleotides matching TRBD1. The V gene end was trimmed by 6 bases and the J gene end by 13 bases; junction bases not matched to a gene: 14. Germline V gene data show CDR1 as SGHDN and CDR2 as FVKESK. CDR3 length: 13 residues. The CDR3 nucleotides are TGTGCCAGCAGGCCGACAGGGCCCCGGTCGATCACCTTC. Translated: CASRPTGPRSITF.

This clone showed up just a few times. The rearrangement uses TRBV7-6 and TRBJ1-2; 9 bases agree with TRBD1. Germline V CDR1 and CDR2: SGHVS, FNYEAQ. The length of the CDR3 is 16 residues. V was pared by 0 bases and J by 4 bases, with 6 bases of the junction left unmatched. Here the CDR3 DNA reads TGTGCCAGCAGCTTAGCCACGGACAGGGGAGGCTATGGCTACACCTTC. It specifies CASSLATDRGGYGYTF.

The rearrangement uses TRBV2 and TRBJ2-1; TRBD2 is a possible D gene (5 bases). Germline CDR1 SNHLY, CDR2 FYNNEI. Trimming pared 5 bases from V and 5 bases from J, leaving 10 bases between. The CDR3 runs 13 residues. The CDR3 spells CASSIRRDNEQFF. CDR3 in DNA: TGTGCCAGCAGTATCAGGCGGGACAATGAGCAGTTCTTC.

This clone was picked up one time. One end of the junction fails to match germline, which may point to a read error. The chain joins TRBV7-2 to TRBJ2-3, with 9 bases that match TRBD2. Germline V CDR1 and CDR2: SGHTA, FQGNSA. This CDR3 has 16 residues. CDR3 sequence: CASSFPHARGAGGPDF. In DNA form, the CDR3 reads TGTGCCAGCAGTTTCCCACACGCCAGGGGGGCGGGAGGGCCGGATTTT.

This clone was counted between two and nine times. The chain links TRBV11-2 to TRBJ1-1, with TRBD1 matching over 7 bases. V lost 5 bases, J lost 1 base, and 4 bases stayed unmatched. The CDR3 length is 14 residues. The germline V gene encodes CDR1 SGHAT and CDR2 FQNNGV. The chain's CDR3 is CASSPGTANTEAFF. CDR3 nucleotide sequence: TGTGCCAGCAGCCCGGGGACAGCGAACACTGAAGCTTTCTTT.

The chain carries TRBV10-3 and TRBJ1-3; 10 positions agree with TRBD1. The CDR3 length is 18 residues. CDR1 ENHRY and CDR2 SYGVKD come from the germline V gene. The V gene end was trimmed by 2 bases and the J gene end by 0 bases; junction bases not matched to a gene: 7. DNA for the CDR3: TGTGCCATCAGTGAGCCCGGGACAGGGGCCGACTCTGGAAACACCATATATTTT. This gives the protein CAISEPGTGADSGNTIYF.

The chain has TRBV7-2 and TRBJ2-5, with 12 bases fitting TRBD2. J lost 5 bases, V lost 5 bases, and 12 bases had no gene match. Germline lookup yields CDR1 SGHTA and CDR2 FQGNSA. CDR3 length: 17 residues. The CDR3 nucleotides read TGTGCCAGCAGCCACCGACTAGCGGGAGCCTCTAGGGAGACCCAGTACTTC. It is translated as CASSHRLAGASRETQYF.

On this clone itself: Distinct nucleotide sequences in the sample also encode this CDR3. The chain recombines TRBV19 with TRBJ2-5; no reliable D call. Trimming removed 1 base from V and 2 bases from J, with 5 bases in between. CDR3 size: 13 residues. The germline V gene has CDR1 LNHDA and CDR2 SQIVND (reference sequence). The CDR3 nucleotides read TGTGCCAGTAGTATAGGGGCTCAAGAGACCCAGTACTTC. Translating gives CASSIGAQETQYF.

The chain joins TRBV11-3 to TRBJ2-7; 7 bases match TRBD1. Trimming at V came to 5 bases and at J to 3 bases, leaving 4 bases not matched to a gene. The CDR3 consists of 13 residues. Germline values: CDR1 SGHNT, CDR2 YENEEA. The CDR3 DNA is TGTGCCAGCAGCCGACAGGGCGGCTACGAGCAGTACTTC. It specifies CASSRQGGYEQYF.

V usage is TRBV6-2 or TRBV6-3 and J usage is TRBJ2-5; D gene uncertain. CDR1 and CDR2 from the germline V gene are MNHEY and SVGEGT. The CDR3 runs 13 residues. Trimming removed 7 bases from V and 13 bases from J, with 22 bases in between. CDR3 residues: CASNPAREAPRYF. The CDR3 DNA sequence: TGTGCCAGCAACCCAGCGAGAGAGGCCCCCCGGTACTTC.

The chain has TRBV6-5 and TRBJ2-1; possible D gene TRBD2, 6 bases. Looked up from germline, CDR1 is MNHEY and CDR2 is SVGAGI. The V gene lost 4 bases and the J gene lost 3 bases, with 13 bases spanning the gap. The CDR3 covers 15 residues. CDR3 coding DNA: TGTGCCAGCAGTTTGGGTAGCGGAGACTACAATGAGCAGTTCTTC. The encoded protein is CASSLGSGDYNEQFF.

This chain uses TRBV7-2 with TRBJ2-7; no clear D gene. V was pared by 1 base and J by 4 bases, with 11 bases between. There are 14 residues in the CDR3. CDR1 SGHTA and CDR2 FQGNSA come from the germline V gene. The CDR3 spells CASSLGAAGYEQYF. The CDR3 DNA sequence: TGTGCCAGCAGCTTAGGGGCCGCAGGATACGAGCAGTACTTC.

This chain links TRBV10-3 with TRBJ2-3, with D possibly matching TRBD2 (5 bases). This CDR3 is 12 amino acids long. From germline, CDR1 is ENHRY and CDR2 SYGVKD. Trimming took off 4 bases at V and 3 bases at J, with 5 bases between the two ends. The CDR3 coding sequence is TGTGCCATCAGTGGGGAGACAGATACGCAGTATTTT. This translates into CAISGETDTQYF.

The chain combines TRBV7-8 with TRBJ2-1; possibly TRBD2 for D (6 bases). Trimming took off 0 bases at V and 9 bases at J, with 9 bases between the two ends. CDR3 size: 13 residues. CDR1 is SGHVS, CDR2 FQNEAQ, per germline. The CDR3 coding sequence is TGTGCCAGCAGCTTAGCGGGGGGACCTGAGCAGTTCTTC. Its protein product is CASSLAGGPEQFF.

The chain links TRBV15 to TRBJ2-5; 9 bases are a match to TRBD2. Trimming cost V 3 bases and J 3 bases; bases outside gene matches: 5. Germline V CDR1 and CDR2: LNHNV, YYDKDF (reference sequence). This CDR3 comprises 15 residues. The CDR3 protein is CATSSRGGREETQYF. CDR3 coding DNA: TGTGCCACCAGCAGCCGAGGCGGGAGGGAAGAGACCCAGTACTTC. The full variable domain, with the rest looked up from reference TRBV15 and TRBJ2-5, is DAMVIQNPRYQVTQFGKPVTLSCSQTLNHNVMYWYQQKSSQAPKLLFHYYDKDFNNEADTPDNFQSRRPNTSFCFLDIRSPGLGDTAMYLCATSSRGGREETQYFGPGTRLLVL.

J is TRBJ1-3 and V is TRBV5-6; 10 bases are shared with TRBD1. V lost 4 bases to trimming and J lost 1 base; unmatched junction nucleotides: 5. Germline CDR1 and CDR2: SGHDT and YYEEEE. This CDR3 contains 16 residues. This CDR3 is CASSLDRGRSGNTIYF. The CDR3 coding sequence is TGTGCCAGCAGCCTCGACAGGGGGCGTTCTGGAAACACCATATATTTT.

V gene TRBV25-1 combines with J gene TRBJ1-1, with D possibly being TRBD1 (5 bases). Germline-derived CDR1 and CDR2 are MGHDK and SYGVNS. V gave up 6 bases and J gave up 2 bases, with 22 bases separating them. CDR3 size: 17 residues. CDR3 amino acids: CASRPVGQGYPNTEAFF. For the CDR3, the DNA is TGTGCCAGCAGACCAGTGGGGCAGGGTTATCCTAACACTGAAGCTTTCTTT.

J is TRBJ2-1 and V is TRBV5-4, with 11 bases aligning to TRBD2. The V gene end was trimmed by 4 bases and the J gene end by 3 bases; junction bases not matched to a gene: 6. Germline CDR1 and CDR2: SGHNT and YYREEE (reference sequence). The CDR3 is 16 amino acids. The CDR3 region is CASSPGTSGFYNEQFF. The CDR3 region has the DNA TGTGCCAGCAGCCCCGGGACTAGCGGATTCTACAATGAGCAGTTCTTC.

This chain links TRBV3-1 (or the pseudogene TRBV3-2) with TRBJ1-2; D ambiguous. The CDR3 sequence is 14 residues long. V was clipped by 0 bases and J by 7 bases, with 12 bases between them. CDR1 LGHDT and CDR2 YNNKEL come from the germline V gene (reference sequence). As DNA, the CDR3 is TGTGCCAGCAGCCAAGATACCGCCGGTCGTGGCTACACCTTC. It encodes CASSQDTAGRGYTF.

CDR3 nucleotides: TGTGCCAGCAGTTACCCGGCGGGTGAAGCTTTCTTT. Translating gives CASSYPAGEAFF. The chain uses TRBV6-2 or TRBV6-3 and TRBJ1-1; D is ambiguous. CDR1 and CDR2 (germline): MNHEY, SVGEGT. With 2 bases removed from V and 7 bases from J, the gap between germline ends came to 8 bases. This CDR3 has 12 residues.

The J gene is TRBJ1-2, the V gene TRBV27, with D possibly matching TRBD1 (6 bases). The V end was cut by 5 bases, the J end by 7 bases, with 17 bases between. The CDR3 has 14 residues. Germline values: CDR1 MNHEY, CDR2 SMNVEV (reference sequence). The CDR3, as DNA: TGTGCCAGCAGTCCAGCCCCGGGACAAACTGGCTACACCTTC. Translated: CASSPAPGQTGYTF.

The gene calls are TRBV11-3 and TRBJ2-2, with TRBD2 as a possible D gene (5 bases). The V gene lost 1 base and the J gene lost 9 bases, with 6 bases spanning the gap. The CDR3 is made up of 12 amino acids. CDR1 and CDR2 from the germline V gene are SGHNT and YENEEA. The CDR3 reads CASSLGGRELFF. In nucleotides, the CDR3 is TGTGCCAGCAGCTTAGGCGGGCGGGAGCTGTTTTTT.

The chain couples TRBV6-5 to TRBJ2-7; D is perhaps TRBD1 (5 bases). This CDR3 has 14 amino acids. Trimming left V 7 bases short and J 4 bases short, with 17 bases between. Germline V gene sequence: CDR1 MNHEY, CDR2 SVGAGI. The CDR3 protein is CASTRGRAPYEQYF. The CDR3 DNA reads TGTGCCAGCACTAGGGGAAGGGCCCCTTACGAGCAGTACTTC.

The genes are TRBV7-9 and TRBJ1-2, with D perhaps matching TRBD1 (6 bases). The V end was cut by 5 bases, the J end by 4 bases, with 11 bases between. Germline-derived CDR1 and CDR2 are SEHNR and FQNEAQ (reference sequence). The CDR3 runs to 13 residues. The CDR3 DNA is TGTGCCAGCAGCCCACGGACAGTCTATGGCTACACCTTC. Residues: CASSPRTVYGYTF.

V gene TRBV6-5 combines with J gene TRBJ2-5; D ambiguous. The CDR3 is 14 residues long. Germline V CDR1 and CDR2: MNHEY, SVGAGI. Trimming cost V 0 bases and J 4 bases, with 9 bases left between them. CDR3 coding DNA: TGTGCCAGCAGTTACTCCGCGGCGTCAGAGACCCAGTACTTC. This gives the protein CASSYSAASETQYF.

The V call is TRBV7-2, the J call TRBJ2-1, with TRBD2 matching 15 bases. Trimming at V came to 10 bases and at J to 8 bases, leaving 3 bases not matched to a gene. This CDR3 is built from 13 residues. Germline-derived CDR1 and CDR2 are SGHTA and FQGNSA. The CDR3 sequence: CATGLAGGDEQFF. The CDR3 DNA reads TGTGCCACGGGACTAGCGGGAGGCGATGAGCAGTTCTTC.

The chain carries TRBV4-1 and TRBJ2-1, with D possibly matching TRBD1 (5 bases). CDR3 length: 14 amino acids. Germline V lookup: CDR1 MGHRA, CDR2 YSYEKL. V shed 2 bases and J shed 8 bases, with 13 bases lying between them. The CDR3 DNA reads as TGCGCCAGCAGCCAATTGGGGCCCCGGGATGAGCAGTTCTTC. Protein: CASSQLGPRDEQFF.

This chain connects TRBV6-4 to TRBJ1-6; D is possibly TRBD1 (5 bases). CDR3 length: 18 residues. Per the germline V gene, CDR1 is MRHNA and CDR2 is SNTAGT. The V end lost 6 bases, the J end lost 0 bases, and 18 bases lay between the germline ends. In nucleotides, the CDR3 is TGTGCCAGCAGGGGCGGGGACGGACCGAGCTCCTATAATTCACCCCTCCACTTT. Translation: CASRGGDGPSSYNSPLHF.